This T cell receptor beta chain was identified in a study of shared clonotypes between healthy human individuals. This CDR3 comprises 16 residues. CDR1 and CDR2 (germline): MDHEN, SYDVKM. V lost 3 bases and J 2 bases, leaving 14 bases between the germline ends. Replicate PCRs run on sorted subsets employed approximately 0.2 ug DNA, some 33,000 T cell genomes. Profiled with immunoSEQ multiplex PCR; TCRdb holds only in-frame clones, not every one. In the table there are millions of clones, roughly 94% of which are singletons. Comments on this clone: Its specificity is unknown.

Findings and caveats of the study: Compared with memory subsets, naive subsets generally had larger estimated richness.

The receptor's source is a man between 18 and 35 years old in good health. The sample comprised naive CD4+ T cells sorted from blood. The sample's subset: CD45RA+ positively selected. The chain employs TRBV28 and TRBJ1-5, with D tentatively TRBD1 (6 bases). The CDR3 reads CASSLQPRQGNQPQHF. The CDR3 nucleotides read TGTGCCAGCAGTTTGCAACCGAGACAGGGCAATCAGCCCCAGCATTTT.